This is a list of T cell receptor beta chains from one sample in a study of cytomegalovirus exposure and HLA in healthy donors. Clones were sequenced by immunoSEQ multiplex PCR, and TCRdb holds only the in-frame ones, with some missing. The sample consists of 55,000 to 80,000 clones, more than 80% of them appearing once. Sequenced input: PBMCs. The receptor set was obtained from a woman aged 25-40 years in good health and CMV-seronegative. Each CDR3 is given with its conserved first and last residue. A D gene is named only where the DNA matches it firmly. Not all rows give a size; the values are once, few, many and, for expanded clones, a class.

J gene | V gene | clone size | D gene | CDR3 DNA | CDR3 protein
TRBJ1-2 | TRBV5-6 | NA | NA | TGTGCCAGCACCATTCCTCGGGACAAGGACTATGGCTACACCTTC | CASTIPRDKDYGYTF
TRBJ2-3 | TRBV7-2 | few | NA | TGTGCCAGCAGCTTAGGATCTCTATCTAGCACAGATACGCAGTATTTT | CASSLGSLSSTDTQYF
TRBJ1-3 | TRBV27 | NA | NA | TGTGCCAGCAGTTTATCGCACAGGTTAAGCTCTGGAAACACCATATATTTT | CASSLSHRLSSGNTIYF
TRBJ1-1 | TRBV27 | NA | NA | TGTGCCAGCAGTTTATGGGGGGGGCCGGCCGACACTGAAGCTTTCTTT | CASSLWGGPADTEAFF
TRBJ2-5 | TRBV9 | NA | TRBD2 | TGTGCCAGCAGCAAAAGCCGACTAGCGGGGGAAGAGACCCAGTACTTC | CASSKSRLAGEETQYF
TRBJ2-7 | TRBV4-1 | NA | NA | TGCGCCAGCAGCCAAGCAAACTACGGTGCCCCCTACGAGCAGTACTTC | CASSQANYGAPYEQYF
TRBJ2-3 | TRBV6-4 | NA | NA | TGTGCCAGCAGTCCTTGGCGGGTCAGCACAGATACGCAGTATTTT | CASSPWRVSTDTQYF
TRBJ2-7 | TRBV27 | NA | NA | TGTGCCAGCAGTCCTCCCCCAGGAGGGGTCGGGGCCTACGAGCAGTACTTC | CASSPPPGGVGAYEQYF
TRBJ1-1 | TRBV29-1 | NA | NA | TGCAGCGTTGAGGACTGGGAGAACACTGAAGCTTTCTTT | CSVEDWENTEAFF
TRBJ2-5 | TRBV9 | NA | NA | TGTGCCAGCAGCGTAGGGGGCGGCCAAGAGACCCAGTACTTC | CASSVGGGQETQYF
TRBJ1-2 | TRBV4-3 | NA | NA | TGCGCCAGCAGCCAAGCAGGGTTGGAGGGGTACTATGGCTACACCTTC | CASSQAGLEGYYGYTF
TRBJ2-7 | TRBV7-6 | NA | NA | TGTGCCAGCAGGGACATCAGGGGAGCTCGGCAGTACTTC | CASRDIRGARQYF
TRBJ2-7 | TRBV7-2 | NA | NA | TGTGCCAGCAGCTTAGACAGAACGGACGAGCAGTACTTC | CASSLDRTDEQYF
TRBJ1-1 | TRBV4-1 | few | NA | TGCGCCAGCAGCCAAGGTTCGGTTGCGAACACTGAAGCTTTCTTT | CASSQGSVANTEAFF
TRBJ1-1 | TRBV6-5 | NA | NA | TGTGCCAGCAGTCTCAGGGCGTACACTGAAGCTTTCTTT | CASSLRAYTEAFF
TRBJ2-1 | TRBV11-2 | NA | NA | TGTGCCAGCAGCTCCCTACCAGCCAGGAATGAGCAGTTCTTC | CASSSLPARNEQFF
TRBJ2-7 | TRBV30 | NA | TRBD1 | TGTGCCTGGAGTGTACGCAGGGGGTATTACGAGCAGTACTTC | CAWSVRRGYYEQYF
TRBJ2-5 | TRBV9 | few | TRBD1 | TGTGCCAGCAGCGTCCGGGACAGGGGGCTCGAGACCCAGTACTTC | CASSVRDRGLETQYF
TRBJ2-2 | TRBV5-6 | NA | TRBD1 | TGTGCCAGCAGCCACGACAGGGGGCGACCCGGGGAGCTGTTTTTT | CASSHDRGRPGELFF
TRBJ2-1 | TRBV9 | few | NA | TGTGCCAGCAGCGTAGGGGTGACAGGTTACAATGAGCAGTTCTTC | CASSVGVTGYNEQFF
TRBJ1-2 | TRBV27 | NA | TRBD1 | TGTGCCAGCAGTCTGCAGGGGGCCGGAGTTGGCTACACCTTC | CASSLQGAGVGYTF
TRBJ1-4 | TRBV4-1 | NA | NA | TGCGCCAGCAGCCCGAGTACGACTAATGAAAAACTGTTTTTT | CASSPSTTNEKLFF
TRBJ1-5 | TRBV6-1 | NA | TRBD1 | TGTGCCAGTGTGAGGGACAGAAGCAATCAGCCCCAGCATTTT | CASVRDRSNQPQHF
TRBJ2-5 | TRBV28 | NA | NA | NA | CASSSSETQYF
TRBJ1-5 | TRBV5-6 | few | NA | TGTGCCAGCAGCTTGGATGGGGGCGTGAATCAGCCCCAGCATTTT | CASSLDGGVNQPQHF
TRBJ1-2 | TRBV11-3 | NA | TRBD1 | TGTGCCAGCAGCTTCCGGACAGGGGAGGTTGGCTACACCTTC | CASSFRTGEVGYTF
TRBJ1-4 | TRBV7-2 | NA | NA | TGTGCCAGCAGCTTACCCGGTGAAAAACTGTTTTTT | CASSLPGEKLFF
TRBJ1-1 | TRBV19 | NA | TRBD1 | TGTGCCAGTGGGGACAGGGGTTTGACTGAAGCTTTCTTT | CASGDRGLTEAFF
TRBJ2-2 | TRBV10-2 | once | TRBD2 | TGCGCCAGCAGCGAACTAGCGGGGGGGGCCGGGGAGCTGTTTTTT | CASSELAGGAGELFF
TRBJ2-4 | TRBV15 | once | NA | TGTGCCACCAGCAGAGATTTTTCAGGGACCAAAAACATTCAGTACTTC | CATSRDFSGTKNIQYF
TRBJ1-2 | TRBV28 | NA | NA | TGTGCCAGCAGACGGGTGGCAGGGGCCTATGGCTACACCTTC | CASRRVAGAYGYTF
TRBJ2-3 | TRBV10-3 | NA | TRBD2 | TGTGCCATCAAGGAGCGGGACTATAGCACAGATACGCAGTATTTT | CAIKERDYSTDTQYF
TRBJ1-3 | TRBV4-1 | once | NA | TGCGCCAGCAGCCTATCTGGAAACACCATATATTTT | CASSLSGNTIYF
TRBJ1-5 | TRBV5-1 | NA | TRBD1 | TGCGCCAGCAGCTTGGTAGGGGACAGGGGGGGGGATCAGCCCCAGCATTTT | CASSLVGDRGGDQPQHF
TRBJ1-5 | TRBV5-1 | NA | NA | TGCGCCAGCAGCTTTCGTGACAGTGGCAATCAGCCCCAGCATTTT | CASSFRDSGNQPQHF
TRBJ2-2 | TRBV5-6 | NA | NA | TGTGCCAGCAGCTTGTTAAGGACATCGAACACCGGGGAGCTGTTTTTT | CASSLLRTSNTGELFF
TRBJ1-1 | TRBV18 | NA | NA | TGTGCCAGCTCACCACCTGCAGGGGCTGGGGCCACTGAAGCTTTCTTT | CASSPPAGAGATEAFF
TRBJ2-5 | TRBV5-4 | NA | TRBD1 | TGTGCCAGCAGCTCGGGGACAGGGAGAGAGACCCAGTACTTC | CASSSGTGRETQYF
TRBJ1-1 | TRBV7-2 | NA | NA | TGTGCCAGCAGCTCCGACTCGAACACTGAAGCTTTCTTT | CASSSDSNTEAFF
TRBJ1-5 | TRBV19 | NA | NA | TGTGCCAGTAGTTATAGCAATCAGCCCCAGCATTTT | CASSYSNQPQHF
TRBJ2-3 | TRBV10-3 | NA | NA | TGTGCCATCACCAGCGGTAGCACAGATACGCAGTATTTT | CAITSGSTDTQYF
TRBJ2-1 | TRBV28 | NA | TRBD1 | TGTGCCAGCAGTTGGGCCCGGGACAGGGTGGACAATGAGCAGTTCTTC | CASSWARDRVDNEQFF
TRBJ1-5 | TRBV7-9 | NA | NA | TGTGCCAGCAGCCCTATTAGGACTATCGGGAATCAGCCCCAGCATTTT | CASSPIRTIGNQPQHF
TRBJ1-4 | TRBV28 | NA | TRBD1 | TGTGCCAGCAGTGTTCCCGGGACAGGGAAAGAAAAACTGTTTTTT | CASSVPGTGKEKLFF
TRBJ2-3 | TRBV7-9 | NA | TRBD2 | TGTGCCAGCAGCCCCAGGGCGGGGGAAACAGATACGCAGTATTTT | CASSPRAGETDTQYF
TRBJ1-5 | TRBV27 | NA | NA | TGTGCCAGCAGTTTACGACCCGCCGGAGGAGGAGATAGCAATCAGCCCCAGCATTTT | CASSLRPAGGGDSNQPQHF